This entry describes one TCR beta chain. This entry belongs to a study of blood T cell repertoires in COVID-19. Study as a whole: Italy, Spain and the United States were the sources of the convalescent and acute COVID-19 samples. The analysed material was cDNA or gDNA that came from T cells, B-cell-depleted T cells, or PBMCs.

Per the study methods: Scientists estimated how many nucleated cells there were by amplifying reference gene primers. Assay used: immunoSEQ multiplex PCR; TCRdb lists only in-frame clones, some missing. V, J and clone size are those of that table, while D and trimming were read from the DNA. The data hold a few hundred thousand clones, with around 90% observed a single time. The CDR3 runs 14 residues. The trim removed 3 bases at V and 3 bases at J, leaving 4 bases unmatched. Germline CDR1 is LNHDA and CDR2 is SQIVND (reference sequence). Sequenced material: peripheral blood. The sequence was collected from a woman aged 60 to 75 with COVID-19, enrolled during active disease. V usage is TRBV19 and J usage is TRBJ2-7, with TRBD1 identical over 8 bases. CDR3: CASSISGGIYEQYF. CDR3 bases: TGTGCCAGTAGTATTTCAGGGGGCATCTACGAGCAGTACTTC.